Listed below are T cell receptor beta chains from one sample, sequenced in a study of blood T cell repertoires in COVID-19. The protocol was immunoSEQ multiplex PCR, while the TCRdb copy is restricted to in-frame clones and leaves out a portion. The table lists about 59,000 clones, 65% to 90% of them singletons. The sequenced sample consisted of peripheral blood. The source is a human donor in a cohort sampled during active COVID-19. CDR3s include the opening cysteine and the closing phenylalanine or tryptophan. The order of the fields is D gene, clone size, V gene, J gene, CDR3 protein, CDR3 DNA. A D gene is named only where the DNA matches it firmly. The size of a clone is reported for some rows only, either as once, few or many, or as a class for expanded clones.

.,.,TRBV7-2,TRBJ2-2,CASSHGTTYTGELFF,TGTGCCAGCAGCCACGGGACAACTTACACCGGGGAGCTGTTTTTT
.,once,TRBV9,TRBJ2-3,CASSVGQSTDTQYF,TGTGCCAGCAGCGTAGGTCAGAGCACAGATACGCAGTATTTT
TRBD1,.,TRBV7-2,TRBJ2-7,CASSWRQGPYSYEQYF,TGTGCCAGCAGCTGGCGACAGGGACCCTACTCCTACGAGCAGTACTTC
TRBD2,.,TRBV7-7,TRBJ2-1,CASSLLSGGASHEQFF,TGTGCCAGCAGCCTACTTAGCGGGGGGGCCAGTCATGAGCAGTTCTTC
.,.,TRBV6-6,TRBJ2-6,CASHRTGANVLTF,TGTGCCAGTCACAGGACTGGGGCCAACGTCCTGACTTTC
.,.,TRBV21-1,TRBJ1-2,CASSPCGGYTF,TGTGCCAGCAGCCCCTGCGGTGGCTACACCTTC
TRBD1,.,TRBV10-3,TRBJ2-7,CAISEGQGNEQYF,TGTGCCATCAGTGAGGGACAGGGAAACGAGCAGTACTTC
.,.,TRBV9,TRBJ1-3,CASSVGGRGGLGSSGNTIYF,TGTGCCAGCAGCGTAGGGGGACGCGGGGGGCTAGGCTCCTCTGGAAACACCATATATTTT
.,.,TRBV6-1,TRBJ1-3,CASSGRRGSATGNTIYF,TGTGCCAGCAGTGGCCGTCGAGGGTCGGCGACTGGAAACACCATATATTTT
.,.,TRBV7-3,TRBJ2-3,CASSLTSDTQYF,TGTGCCAGCAGCTTAACCTCAGATACGCAGTATTTT
TRBD1,.,TRBV7-9,TRBJ1-6,CASTSNGQGRSPLHF,TGTGCCAGCACCAGTAATGGACAGGGTCGATCACCCCTCCACTTT
.,.,TRBV9,TRBJ1-5,CASSAGGGYSNQPQHF,TGTGCCAGCAGCGCGGGAGGGGGTTATAGCAATCAGCCCCAGCATTTT
.,once,TRBV7-9,TRBJ2-7,CASSGPVPTPYEQYF,TGTGCCAGCAGCGGTCCGGTCCCTACCCCCTACGAGCAGTACTTC
TRBD1,once,TRBV6-5,TRBJ1-2,CASSSQGANYGYTF,TGTGCCAGCAGTTCCCAGGGGGCGAACTATGGCTACACCTTC
.,.,TRBV7-9,TRBJ1-2,CASSHPPGGLNYGYTF,TGTGCCAGCAGCCACCCACCGGGGGGCCTAAACTATGGCTACACCTTC
TRBD1,.,TRBV5-5,TRBJ1-1,CASSPTGVFTEAFF,TGTGCCAGCAGCCCGACAGGGGTGTTCACTGAAGCTTTCTTT
TRBD1,.,TRBV10-3,TRBJ1-4,CASRTGQGEKLFF,TGTGCCAGCAGGACAGGGCAAGGTGAAAAACTGTTTTTT
.,.,TRBV20-1,TRBJ1-4,CSASPGTLEKLFF,TGCAGTGCTAGTCCCGGGACTCTTGAAAAACTGTTTTTT
TRBD2,.,TRBV5-1,TRBJ2-7,CASSPGGSGSYEQYF,TGCGCCAGCAGCCCGGGGGGTAGCGGCTCCTACGAGCAGTACTTC
TRBD1,.,TRBV5-1,TRBJ1-2,CASSLEGQGYGYTF,TGCGCCAGCAGCTTGGAGGGACAGGGCTATGGCTACACCTTC
.,.,TRBV7-3,TRBJ2-7,CASSPTYRDEQYF,TGTGCCAGCAGCCCTACCTACCGCGACGAGCAGTACTTC
.,.,TRBV19,TRBJ1-2,CASSIARGANYGYTF,TGTGCCAGTAGTATAGCTCGAGGAGCTAACTATGGCTACACCTTC
.,.,TRBV11-3,TRBJ2-1,CASSPDRAGKQFF,TGTGCCAGCAGCCCCGACCGGGCGGGAAAGCAGTTCTTC
.,.,TRBV7-8,TRBJ2-7,CASSLDGTYEQYF,TGTGCCAGCAGCTTGGACGGGACCTACGAGCAGTACTTC
.,.,TRBV9,TRBJ1-5,CASSVGSGVGPQHF,TGTGCCAGCAGCGTAGGGTCAGGTGTTGGGCCCCAGCATTTT
.,.,TRBV10-2,TRBJ1-5,CASNQRGGQHYNQPQHF,TGCGCCAGTAATCAAAGAGGAGGGCAGCACTACAATCAGCCCCAGCATTTT
TRBD1,.,TRBV12-3/TRBV12-4,TRBJ1-2,CASSVDRGKGYTF,TGTGCCAGCAGTGTGGACAGGGGGAAGGGCTACACCTTC
.,.,TRBV19,TRBJ1-2,CASSIAQTGYGYTF,TGTGCCAGTAGTATAGCACAGACAGGCTATGGCTACACCTTC
.,.,TRBV7-9,TRBJ1-1,CASSLAGRDTEAFF,TGTGCCAGCAGCTTAGCAGGGAGGGACACTGAAGCTTTCTTT
TRBD2,.,TRBV5-1,TRBJ2-1,CASSLGLGRDEQFF,TGCGCCAGCAGCCTCGGACTAGGACGGGATGAGCAGTTCTTC
TRBD2,.,TRBV6-1,TRBJ2-3,CASSEARLAGDPTQYF,TGTGCCAGCAGTGAAGCAAGACTAGCGGGGGACCCTACGCAGTATTTT
TRBD1,.,TRBV6-5,TRBJ2-7,CASSQGQRVDF,TGTGCCAGCAGTCAGGGACAGCGAGTGGATTTC
TRBD1,.,TRBV24-1,TRBJ2-7,CATSGQGTYEQYF,TGTGCCACCAGTGGACAGGGCACCTACGAGCAGTACTTC
TRBD1,once,TRBV7-8,TRBJ2-7,CASSLAARQGHEQYF,TGTGCCAGCAGCTTAGCTGCTCGACAGGGTCACGAGCAGTACTTC
TRBD1,.,TRBV10-3,TRBJ2-7,CAISKGQALGEQYF,TGTGCCATCAGCAAAGGACAGGCGCTTGGCGAGCAGTACTTC
TRBD2,.,TRBV6-2/TRBV6-3,TRBJ2-5,CASSYSSLLAGGRLQETQYF,TGTGCCAGCAGTTACTCGAGCCTACTAGCGGGGGGTCGATTACAAGAGACCCAGTACTTC
.,.,TRBV18,TRBJ1-1,CASSPPTGLGNTEAFF,TGTGCCAGCTCACCACCGACGGGGTTGGGGAACACTGAAGCTTTCTTT
TRBD2,.,TRBV6-7,TRBJ2-3,CASSVTSGGPGCTDTQYF,TGTGCCAGCAGTGTAACTAGCGGGGGGCCCGGATGCACAGATACGCAGTATTTT
TRBD1,.,TRBV7-9,TRBJ2-7,CASTAWDRGYEQYF,TGTGCCAGCACCGCTTGGGACAGGGGGTACGAGCAGTACTTC
TRBD1,.,TRBV30,TRBJ2-7,CAWRAPGRGSYEQYF,TGTGCCTGGAGGGCCCCTGGCAGGGGGTCCTACGAGCAGTACTTC
.,once,TRBV9,TRBJ2-3,CASSVVGTGLHTDTQYF,TGTGCCAGCAGCGTAGTGGGGACGGGACTCCACACAGATACGCAGTATTTT
.,.,TRBV24-1,TRBJ2-2,CATSGGTSNTGELFF,TGTGCCACCAGTGGGGGGACTTCGAACACCGGGGAGCTGTTTTTT
TRBD2,.,TRBV7-7,TRBJ2-5,CASSLVLAEGETQYF,TGTGCCAGCAGCTTAGTACTAGCGGAGGGAGAGACCCAGTACTTC
.,few,TRBV21-1,TRBJ2-7,CASSQRQGWGYEQYF,TGTGCCAGCAGCCAGAGACAGGGCTGGGGCTACGAGCAGTACTTC
TRBD1,.,TRBV29-1,TRBJ2-7,CSVPGQGSQYF,TGCAGCGTCCCCGGACAGGGTAGTCAGTACTTC
.,.,TRBV5-4,TRBJ2-3,CASSQALGEADTQYF,TGTGCCAGCAGCCAGGCCTTGGGAGAGGCAGATACGCAGTATTTT
.,.,TRBV5-5,TRBJ2-3,CASSAIMRDSPYF,TGTGCCAGCAGCGCGATCATGCGGGACAGTCCGTATTTT
.,.,TRBV5-6,TRBJ1-2,CASSWGQEDYGYTF,TGTGCCAGCAGCTGGGGCCAGGAAGACTATGGCTACACCTTC
TRBD1,.,TRBV11-2,TRBJ1-2,CASTRQGDYGYTF,TGTGCCAGCACCAGGCAGGGGGACTATGGCTACACCTTC
TRBD1,.,TRBV24-1,TRBJ2-2,CATSKQGETGTGELFF,TGTGCCACCTCGAAACAGGGGGAGACAGGCACCGGGGAGCTGTTTTTT
.,.,TRBV5-6,TRBJ2-7,CASSPTRDRYEQYF,TGTGCCAGCAGCCCAACCCGGGATCGATACGAGCAGTACTTC
.,.,TRBV9,TRBJ2-7,CASSVDTGNPYEQYF,TGTGCCAGCAGCGTAGATACAGGGAACCCTTACGAGCAGTACTTC
.,.,TRBV3-1/TRBV3-2,TRBJ1-2,CASSQYYYGYTF,TGTGCCAGCAGCCAATACTACTATGGCTACACCTTC
TRBD1,.,TRBV27,TRBJ2-5,CASRIQGSQETQYF,TGTGCCAGCAGGATACAGGGGTCCCAAGAGACCCAGTACTTC
.,many,TRBV11-2,TRBJ2-1,CASSLDRSKYNEQFF,TGTGCCAGCAGCTTAGATCGGTCGAAATACAATGAGCAGTTCTTC
TRBD1,.,TRBV11-3,TRBJ2-3,CASSTRDRGQVDTQYF,TGTGCCAGCAGCACCAGGGACAGGGGGCAAGTAGATACGCAGTATTTT
TRBD1,.,TRBV7-6,TRBJ2-7,CASSPGQGIGEQYF,TGTGCCAGCAGCCCTGGACAGGGGATCGGCGAGCAGTACTTC
TRBD2,once,TRBV24-1,TRBJ2-3,CATSGTGGNTDTQYF,TGTGCCACCAGTGGGACGGGGGGGAACACAGATACGCAGTATTTT
.,.,TRBV19,TRBJ1-1,CASSIAWQNTEAFF,TGTGCCAGTAGTATAGCTTGGCAGAACACTGAAGCTTTCTTT
TRBD1,.,TRBV27,TRBJ1-4,CASSLRGQGERREKLFF,TGTGCCAGCAGTTTACGGGGACAGGGGGAACGGAGGGAAAAACTGTTTTTT